Presented here are 27 T cell receptor beta chains from one specimen sequenced in a study of blood T cell repertoires in COVID-19. The protocol was immunoSEQ multiplex PCR, while the TCRdb copy is restricted to in-frame clones and leaves out a portion. The sample consists of some 200,000 clones, around nine tenths of them appearing once. Sequenced material: peripheral blood. These receptors were taken from a man in his forties with active or convalescent COVID-19.

The sample holds a few counts of this clone. The gene calls are TRBV6-5 and TRBJ1-5, with D possibly matching TRBD1 (5 bases). Germline CDR1 and CDR2: MNHEY and SVGAGI. The V end lost 7 bases, the J end lost 0 bases, and 13 bases lay between the germline ends. There are 15 residues in the CDR3. The CDR3 protein is CASISVGLSNQPQHF. CDR3 DNA sequence: TGTGCCAGCATTAGTGTGGGGCTTAGCAATCAGCCCCAGCATTTT.

The V and J genes are TRBV5-1 and TRBJ2-1; D possibly corresponds to TRBD2 (6 bases). Trimming pared 4 bases from V and 10 bases from J, leaving 18 bases between. The germline V gene encodes CDR1 SGHRS and CDR2 YFSETQ. The CDR3 totals 14 residues. The CDR3 region has the DNA TGCGCCAGCAGCCCTACGGGACTTGAAAAGGAGCAGTTCTTC. Protein sequence: CASSPTGLEKEQFF. The whole variable domain, filled in from reference TRBV5-1 and TRBJ2-1, reads KAGVTQTPRYLIKTRGQQVTLSCSPISGHRSVSWYQQTPGQGLQFLFEYFSETQRNKGNFPGRFSGRQFSNSRSEMNVSTLELGDSALYLCASSPTGLEKEQFFGPGTRLTVL.

The V gene is TRBV7-9, the J gene TRBJ2-1; 8 positions agree with TRBD1. CDR1 SEHNR and CDR2 FQNEAQ come from the germline V gene (reference sequence). CDR3 length: 12 residues. With V trimmed by 4 bases and J by 9 bases, 2 bases remained unmatched. The CDR3, as DNA: TGTGCCAGCAGCTACGGACAGGGTGAGCAGTTCTTC. Amino acids: CASSYGQGEQFF.

V gene TRBV6-5 combines with J gene TRBJ2-3, with 9 nucleotides matching TRBD1. V shed 5 bases, J shed 4 bases, and the junction held 7 bases outside the gene matches. Germline V CDR1 and CDR2: MNHEY, SVGAGI. The CDR3 has 15 residues. The CDR3 region is CASSPQTGGADTQYF. Here the CDR3 DNA reads TGTGCCAGCAGTCCTCAGACAGGGGGGGCAGATACGCAGTATTTT.

The chain recombines TRBV5-1 with TRBJ1-6; TRBD1 is a possible D gene (5 bases). The CDR3 covers 15 residues. The germline V and J ends were trimmed by 4 bases and 7 bases, with 15 bases remaining between them. Germline V gene data show CDR1 as SGHRS and CDR2 as YFSETQ. Written as DNA, the CDR3 is TGCGCCAGCAGCGTAGAAGGGGCGAACAATTCACCCCTCCACTTT. Translated: CASSVEGANNSPLHF. Full variable domain (outside the CDR3, taken from reference TRBV5-1 and TRBJ1-6): KAGVTQTPRYLIKTRGQQVTLSCSPISGHRSVSWYQQTPGQGLQFLFEYFSETQRNKGNFPGRFSGRQFSNSRSEMNVSTLELGDSALYLCASSVEGANNSPLHFGNGTRLTVT.

Only a few counts were recorded for this clone. The rearrangement uses TRBV3-1 (or the pseudogene TRBV3-2) and TRBJ1-1, with TRBD1 as a possible D gene (5 bases). Germline CDR1 and CDR2: LGHDT and YNNKEL (reference sequence). CDR3 length equals 15 residues. V gave up 1 base and J gave up 10 bases, with 19 bases separating them. The CDR3 region is CASSQGGYTFPGAFF. The CDR3 coding sequence is TGTGCCAGCAGCCAAGGGGGCTACACATTCCCGGGAGCTTTCTTT.

This clone has just one count. The V gene is TRBV7-8, the J gene TRBJ2-3; D is unclear. Per the germline V gene, CDR1 is SGHVS and CDR2 is FQNEAQ. V was shortened by 2 bases and J by 2 bases, with 8 bases between the two germline ends. The CDR3 extends over 14 amino acids. The CDR3 sequence: CASSLLQATDTQYF. As DNA, the CDR3 is TGTGCCAGCAGCTTACTCCAGGCCACAGATACGCAGTATTTT.

The V call is TRBV29-1, the J call TRBJ2-1; TRBD2 matches 11 bases. This CDR3 spans 16 amino acids. The V and J ends lost 1 base and 4 bases, in that order; junction bases with no gene match: 6. Per the germline V gene, CDR1 is SQVTM and CDR2 is ANQGSEA. CDR3 region: CSVEGGTSGLYNEQFF. CDR3 sequence (DNA): TGCAGCGTTGAAGGTGGGACTAGCGGATTATACAATGAGCAGTTCTTC.

This chain uses TRBV2 with TRBJ1-6; D is possibly TRBD1 (5 bases). The CDR3 is 16 residues long. Germline V gene lookup returns CDR1 SNHLY and CDR2 FYNNEI. The ends were cut back, 4 bases at V and 0 bases at J, with 10 bases in the middle. The CDR3 region is CASSVGGGSYNSPLHF. As DNA, the CDR3 is TGTGCCAGCAGTGTGGGCGGGGGCTCCTATAATTCACCCCTCCACTTT.

This clone was detected once. The chain combines TRBV9 with TRBJ2-2, with 7 bases matching TRBD1. Trimming cost V 3 bases and J 5 bases; bases outside gene matches: 4. The length of the CDR3 is 14 residues. The germline V gene has CDR1 SGDLS and CDR2 YYNGEE. The CDR3 is CASSGPGGTGELFF. CDR3 sequence (DNA): TGTGCCAGCAGCGGTCCAGGGGGAACCGGGGAGCTGTTTTTT.

This clone came up a few times. The chain couples TRBV7-3 to TRBJ2-1, with TRBD2 matching over 11 bases. Germline CDR1 reads SGHTA; CDR2 reads FQGTGA. The junction had 2 bases not matched to a gene; V was cut back by 3 bases and J by 4 bases. The CDR3 spans 15 residues. CDR3 amino acids: CASSLSSGGYNEQFF. The CDR3 bases are TGTGCCAGCAGCTTGTCTAGCGGGGGGTACAATGAGCAGTTCTTC. Supplemented by reference TRBV7-3 and TRBJ2-1, the full variable domain reads GAGVSQTPSNKVTEKGKYVELRCDPISGHTALYWYRQSLGQGPEFLIYFQGTGAADDSGLPNDRFFAVRPEGSVSTLKIQRTERGDSAVYLCASSLSSGGYNEQFFGPGTRLTVL.

The chain uses TRBV27 and TRBJ1-6; D is uncertain. The CDR3 contains 14 residues. V was pared by 3 bases and J by 6 bases, with 9 bases between. Germline values: CDR1 MNHEY, CDR2 SMNVEV (reference sequence). The CDR3 protein is CASSFAGSNSPLHF. In nucleotides, the CDR3 is TGTGCCAGCAGTTTCGCGGGAAGTAATTCACCCCTCCACTTT.

The V and J genes are TRBV5-1 and TRBJ1-1; a weak D match, TRBD1 (5 bases). Per the germline V gene, CDR1 is SGHRS and CDR2 is YFSETQ. V lost 0 bases and J lost 0, with 12 bases in between. The CDR3 is 16 residues long. The CDR3 is CASSLASGALNTEAFF. In DNA, the CDR3 is TGCGCCAGCAGCTTGGCTAGCGGGGCGTTGAACACTGAAGCTTTCTTT.

The chain recombines TRBV13 with TRBJ2-7, with a tentative D call TRBD2 (6 bases). V lost 5 bases and J 2 bases, leaving 7 bases between the germline ends. CDR1 PRHDT and CDR2 FYEKMQ come from the germline V gene (reference sequence). CDR3 size: 12 residues. As DNA, the CDR3 is TGTGCCAGCAGCGGAGGGACCTACGAGCAGTACTTC. Translating gives CASSGGTYEQYF.

CDR3 residues: CASSFEGSYNSPLHF. The CDR3 coding sequence is TGTGCCAGCAGCTTTGAGGGCTCCTATAATTCACCCCTCCACTTT. This chain joins TRBV7-2 and TRBJ1-6; D gene unclear. In germline, CDR1 is SGHTA, CDR2 FQGNSA. V was pared by 3 bases and J by 0 bases, with 6 bases between. This CDR3 has 15 amino acids.

CDR3: CAWSAAGEGYTF. The CDR3 DNA follows: TGTGCCTGGAGCGCGGCGGGGGAAGGCTACACCTTC. The chain joins TRBV30 to TRBJ1-2; perhaps TRBD1 as D (5 bases). The CDR3 consists of 12 residues. Germline CDR1 is GTSNPN and CDR2 is SVGIG (reference sequence). Trimming left V 3 bases short and J 8 bases short, with 13 bases between.

This sequence joins TRBV2 and TRBJ1-2, with TRBD1 matching over 8 bases. The V and J ends lost 5 bases and 8 bases, in that order; junction bases with no gene match: 7. This CDR3 contains 13 residues. Germline CDR1 reads SNHLY; CDR2 reads FYNNEI. The CDR3 DNA reads as TGTGCCAGCAGTAGACAGGGGACTTGGGGCTACACCTTC. Protein product: CASSRQGTWGYTF.

V gene TRBV28 combines with J gene TRBJ2-7; a possible D gene is TRBD1 (5 bases). V was clipped by 4 bases and J by 3 bases, with 13 bases between them. The CDR3 is made up of 14 amino acids. Germline assignment: CDR1 MDHEN and CDR2 SYDVKM. For the CDR3, the DNA is TGTGCCAGCAGTTCCCCAGGGTTTTTCTACGAGCAGTACTTC. It translates to CASSSPGFFYEQYF.

The rearrangement uses TRBV5-1 and TRBJ2-3, with 7 bases lining up with TRBD1. V was clipped by 4 bases and J by 0 bases; unmatched bases: 8. This CDR3 is 16 amino acids long. Germline loops: CDR1 SGHRS, CDR2 YFSETQ. The CDR3 DNA sequence: TGCGCCAGCAGCCGAATGGGACAGACTAGCACAGATACGCAGTATTTT. Translated, it gives CASSRMGQTSTDTQYF.

The chain uses TRBV19 and TRBJ2-5; TRBD1 agrees at 7 bases. The CDR3 spans 14 residues. Germline V lookup: CDR1 LNHDA, CDR2 SQIVND (reference sequence). With V trimmed by 5 bases and J by 5 bases, 8 bases remained unmatched. DNA for the CDR3: TGTGCCAGTAGTCGGCCCCAACAGGGGGAGACCCAGTACTTC. Encoded protein: CASSRPQQGETQYF.

The chain joins TRBV10-3 to TRBJ2-1, with 9 bases fitting TRBD1. Germline trimming cut 3 bases from V and 8 bases from J; bases unmatched to any gene: 8. This CDR3 has 15 amino acids. Looked up from germline, CDR1 is ENHRY and CDR2 is SYGVKD. This CDR3 is CAISDQGQGSDEQFF. The DNA for the CDR3 is TGTGCCATCAGTGACCAAGGACAGGGGTCTGATGAGCAGTTCTTC.

This sequence joins TRBV28 and TRBJ1-6; D possibly corresponds to TRBD1 (5 bases). The V gene lost 2 bases and the J gene lost 7 bases, with 12 bases spanning the gap. The CDR3 loop spans 15 amino acids. Germline CDR1 MDHEN, CDR2 SYDVKM. CDR3 bases: TGTGCCAGCAGTTTAGGGGGGTTTCGGAATTCACCCCTCCACTTT. Residues: CASSLGGFRNSPLHF.

This clone has just one count. The chain has TRBV14 and TRBJ2-3, with D perhaps matching TRBD2 (5 bases). V shed 2 bases and J shed 4 bases, with 10 bases lying between them. There are 14 residues in the CDR3. CDR1 is SGHDN and CDR2 is FVKESK in the germline V gene. The CDR3 DNA reads TGTGCCAGCAGCCAAATCTCCGGGGCAGATACGCAGTATTTT. Residues: CASSQISGADTQYF.

This chain uses TRBV29-1 with TRBJ1-5, with 9 bases aligning to TRBD1. V trimming: 4 bases; J trimming: 7 bases; junction bases outside the gene matches: 2. CDR3 length: 12 amino acids. The germline V gene has CDR1 SQVTM and CDR2 ANQGSEA. As DNA, the CDR3 is TGCAGCGTTGGACAGGGGGGACAGCCCCAGCATTTT. It encodes CSVGQGGQPQHF. Filled out from reference TRBV29-1 and TRBJ1-5, the complete variable domain reads SAVISQKPSRDICQRGTSLTIQCQVDSQVTMMFWYRQQPGQSLTLIATANQGSEATYESGFVIDKFPISRPNLTFSTLTVSNMSPEDSSIYLCSVGQGGQPQHFGDGTRLSIL.

The chain couples TRBV28 to TRBJ2-3, with a tentative D call TRBD1 (7 bases). The length of the CDR3 is 15 residues. Trimming cost V 7 bases and J 0 bases, with 14 bases left between them. Germline V gene data show CDR1 as MDHEN and CDR2 as SYDVKM. CDR3 in DNA: TGTGCCAGCACCCCGGCGGGACAGAGCACAGATACGCAGTATTTT. Encoded protein: CASTPAGQSTDTQYF. Filled out from reference TRBV28 and TRBJ2-3, the complete variable domain reads DVKVTQSSRYLVKRTGEKVFLECVQDMDHENMFWYRQDPGLGLRLIYFSYDVKMKEKGDIPEGYSVSREKKERFSLILESASTNQTSMYLCASTPAGQSTDTQYFGPGTRLTVL.

This rearrangement joins TRBV29-1 to TRBJ2-4; tentatively, D is TRBD1 (5 bases). Trimming took 5 bases from V and 16 from J, leaving 15 bases between them. The CDR3 sequence is 10 residues long. From germline, CDR1 is SQVTM and CDR2 ANQGSEA. The CDR3 reads CSVLDSSFYF. The CDR3 DNA reads as TGCAGCGTTCTCGACAGCTCCTTTTACTTC.

The V call is TRBV6-2 or TRBV6-3, the J call TRBJ2-7, with 9 bases lining up with TRBD1. Germline V gene lookup returns CDR1 MNHEY and CDR2 SVGEGT. The CDR3 has 17 amino acids. Trimming cost V 2 bases and J 3 bases; bases outside gene matches: 11. The DNA of the CDR3 is TGTGCCAGCAGTTACCTCCTCGGGACAGGGTTATTCTACGAGCAGTACTTC. It translates to CASSYLLGTGLFYEQYF.